This T cell receptor beta chain was captured by sequencing in a study of shared clonotypes between healthy human individuals. Points from the study as a whole: Sharing across four donors was highest in naive CD4 (around 5%) and lowest in memory CD8 (approximately 0.4%).

Using immunoSEQ multiplex PCR, the repertoire was profiled, and TCRdb retains in-frame clones only, with some absent. The sample holds roughly 1 million clones, 65% to 80% seen once. The V end was cut by 0 bases, the J end by 6 bases, with 11 bases between. The CDR3 spans 14 residues. Germline-derived CDR1 and CDR2 are KGHSH and LQKENI. In the CD4+ fraction, cells were divided into CD45RA+ naive and CD45RA-negative memory subsets. Concerning this clone itself: As yet, its antigen is unknown.

Sequencing was done on a sample of memory CD4+ T cells sorted from blood. Described subset: CD45RA-negative fraction. The V gene is TRBV18, the J gene TRBJ1-2, with D perhaps TRBD1 (5 bases). The source of this sequence is a man aged 18 to 29 in good health. The CDR3 nucleotides read TGTGCCAGCTCACCACCACCGGGGGGTAATGGCTACACCTTC. Encoded protein: CASSPPPGGNGYTF.